This record covers a single T cell receptor beta chain. Its antigen is unidentified. V gave up 0 bases and J gave up 6 bases, with 9 bases separating them. The CDR3 is 14 residues long. Germline V lookup: CDR1 ENHRY, CDR2 SYGVKD. This sample is drawn from a study of CD8 T cells in ankylosing spondylitis. Study-level findings and limits: Clones linked to disease were reported to show significant enrichment in matched ankylosing spondylitis synovial fluid.

Scientists made TCR beta libraries using quantitative 5'-RACE with molecular barcodes. In TCRdb, the 5' RACE reads were re-called with MiXCR into one record per CDR3 protein. In the table there are around 28,000 distinct CDR3 sequences, about 30% of which are singletons. The chain recombines TRBV10-3 with TRBJ1-5; D is possibly TRBD1 (5 bases). The receptor was derived from a male donor with ankylosing spondylitis. Sample: synovial fluid, either unsorted or a sorted T cell fraction (not recorded which). In DNA, the CDR3 is TGTGCCATCAGTGAGTCTGGAGGGACTCAGCCCCAGCATTTT. It specifies CAISESGGTQPQHF.